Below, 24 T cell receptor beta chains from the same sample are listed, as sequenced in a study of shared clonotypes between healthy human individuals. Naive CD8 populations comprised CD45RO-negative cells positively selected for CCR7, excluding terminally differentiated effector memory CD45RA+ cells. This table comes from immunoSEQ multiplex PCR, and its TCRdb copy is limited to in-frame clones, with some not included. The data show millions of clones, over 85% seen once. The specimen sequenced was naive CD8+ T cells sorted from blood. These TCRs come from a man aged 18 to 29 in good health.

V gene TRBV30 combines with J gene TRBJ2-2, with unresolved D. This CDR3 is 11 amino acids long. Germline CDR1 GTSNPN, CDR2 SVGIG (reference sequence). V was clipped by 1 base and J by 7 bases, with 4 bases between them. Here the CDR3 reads CAWSENGELFF. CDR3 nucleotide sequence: TGTGCCTGGAGTGAAAACGGGGAGCTGTTTTTT.

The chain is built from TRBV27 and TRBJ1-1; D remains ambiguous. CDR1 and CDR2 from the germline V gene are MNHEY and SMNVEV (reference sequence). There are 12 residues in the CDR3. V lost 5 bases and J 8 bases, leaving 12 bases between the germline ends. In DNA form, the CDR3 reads TGTGCCAGCAGTCCAACCGTAGGGGAAGCTTTCTTT. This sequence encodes CASSPTVGEAFF.

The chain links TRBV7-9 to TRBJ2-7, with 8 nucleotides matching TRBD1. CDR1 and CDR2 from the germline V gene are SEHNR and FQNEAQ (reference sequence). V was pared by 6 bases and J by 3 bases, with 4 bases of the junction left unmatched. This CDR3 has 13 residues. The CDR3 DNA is TGTGCCAGCAGTGGGGACAGGCACTACGAGCAGTACTTC. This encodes CASSGDRHYEQYF.

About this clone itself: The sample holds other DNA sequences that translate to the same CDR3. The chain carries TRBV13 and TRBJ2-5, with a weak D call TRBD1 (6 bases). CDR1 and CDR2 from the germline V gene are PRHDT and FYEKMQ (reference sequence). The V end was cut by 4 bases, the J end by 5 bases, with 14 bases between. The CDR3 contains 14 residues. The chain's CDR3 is CASSSRGLGETQYF. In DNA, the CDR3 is TGTGCCAGCAGCTCCAGGGGATTAGGGGAGACCCAGTACTTC.

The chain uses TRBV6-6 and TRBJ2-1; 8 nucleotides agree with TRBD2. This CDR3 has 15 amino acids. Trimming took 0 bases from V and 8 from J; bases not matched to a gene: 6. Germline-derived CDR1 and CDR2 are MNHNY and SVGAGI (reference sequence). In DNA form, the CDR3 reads TGTGCCAGCAGTTACTCGTTTGGGCGGGAGGATGAGCAGTTCTTC. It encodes CASSYSFGREDEQFF.

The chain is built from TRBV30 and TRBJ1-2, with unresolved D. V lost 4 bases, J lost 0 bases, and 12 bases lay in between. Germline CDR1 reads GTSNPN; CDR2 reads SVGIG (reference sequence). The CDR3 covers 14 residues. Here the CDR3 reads CAWMPGSTNYGYTF. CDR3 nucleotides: TGTGCCTGGATGCCGGGCTCCACTAACTATGGCTACACCTTC.

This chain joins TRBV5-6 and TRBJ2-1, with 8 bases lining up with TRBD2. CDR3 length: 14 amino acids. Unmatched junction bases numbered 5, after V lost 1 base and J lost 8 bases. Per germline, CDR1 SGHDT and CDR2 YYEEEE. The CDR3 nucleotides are TGTGCCAGCAGCTTGACGGGACTAGGGGATGAGCAGTTCTTC. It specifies CASSLTGLGDEQFF.

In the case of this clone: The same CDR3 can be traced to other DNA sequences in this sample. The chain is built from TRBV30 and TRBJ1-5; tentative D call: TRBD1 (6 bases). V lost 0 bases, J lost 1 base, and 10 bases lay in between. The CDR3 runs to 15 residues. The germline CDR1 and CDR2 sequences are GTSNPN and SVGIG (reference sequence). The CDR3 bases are TGTGCCTGGAGTGTGGGGGGGGCAAGCAATCAGCCCCAGCATTTT. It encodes CAWSVGGASNQPQHF.

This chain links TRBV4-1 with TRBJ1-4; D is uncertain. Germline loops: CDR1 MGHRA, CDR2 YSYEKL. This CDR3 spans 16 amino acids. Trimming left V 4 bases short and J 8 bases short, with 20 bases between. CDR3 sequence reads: CASSRGPDQVREKLFF. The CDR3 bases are TGCGCCAGCAGCCGCGGGCCGGACCAGGTGCGGGAAAAACTGTTTTTT.

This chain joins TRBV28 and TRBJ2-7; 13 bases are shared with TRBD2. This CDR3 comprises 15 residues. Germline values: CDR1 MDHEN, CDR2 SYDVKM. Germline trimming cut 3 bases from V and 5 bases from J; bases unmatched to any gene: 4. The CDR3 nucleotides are TGTGCCAGCAGTTTGGGGACTAGCGGGATTAACGAGCAGTACTTC. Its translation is CASSLGTSGINEQYF.

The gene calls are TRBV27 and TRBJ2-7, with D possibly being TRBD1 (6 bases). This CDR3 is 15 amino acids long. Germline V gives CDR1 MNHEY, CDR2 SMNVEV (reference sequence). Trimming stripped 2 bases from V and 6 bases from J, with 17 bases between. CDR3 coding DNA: TGTGCCAGCAGTTTACAGCAGGGGCCCTTTAGCGAGCAGTACTTC. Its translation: CASSLQQGPFSEQYF.

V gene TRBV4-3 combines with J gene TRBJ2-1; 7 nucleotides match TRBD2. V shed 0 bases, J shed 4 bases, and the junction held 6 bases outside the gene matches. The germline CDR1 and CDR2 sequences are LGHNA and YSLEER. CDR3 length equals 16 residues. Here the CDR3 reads CASSQERDYPYNEQFF. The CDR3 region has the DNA TGCGCCAGCAGCCAAGAGCGGGACTACCCTTACAATGAGCAGTTCTTC.

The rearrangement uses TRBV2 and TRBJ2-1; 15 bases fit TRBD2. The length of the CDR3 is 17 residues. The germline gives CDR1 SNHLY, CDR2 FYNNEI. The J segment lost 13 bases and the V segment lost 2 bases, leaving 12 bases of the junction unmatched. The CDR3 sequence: CASSEYLGTSGGRTQFF. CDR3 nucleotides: TGTGCCAGCAGTGAATACCTGGGGACTAGCGGGGGGAGGACCCAGTTCTTC.

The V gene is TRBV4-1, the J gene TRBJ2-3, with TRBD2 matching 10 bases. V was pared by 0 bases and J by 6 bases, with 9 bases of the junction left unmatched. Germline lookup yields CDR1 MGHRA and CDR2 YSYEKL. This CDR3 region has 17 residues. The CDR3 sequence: CASSQEWASGSDDTQYF. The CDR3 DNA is TGCGCCAGCAGCCAAGAGTGGGCTAGCGGGAGTGATGATACGCAGTATTTT.

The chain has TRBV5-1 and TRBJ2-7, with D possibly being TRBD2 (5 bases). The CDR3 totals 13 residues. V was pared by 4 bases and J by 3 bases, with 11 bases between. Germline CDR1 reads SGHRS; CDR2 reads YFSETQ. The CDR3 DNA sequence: TGCGCCAGCAGCCCCGGGAATCTCTACGAGCAGTACTTC. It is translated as CASSPGNLYEQYF.

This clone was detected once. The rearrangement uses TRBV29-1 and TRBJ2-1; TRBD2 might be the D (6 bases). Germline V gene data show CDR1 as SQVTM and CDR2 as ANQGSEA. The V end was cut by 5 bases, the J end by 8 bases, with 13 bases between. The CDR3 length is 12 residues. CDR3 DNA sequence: TGCAGCGTTTACGGGGAGGTTTATGAGCAGTTCTTC. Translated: CSVYGEVYEQFF.

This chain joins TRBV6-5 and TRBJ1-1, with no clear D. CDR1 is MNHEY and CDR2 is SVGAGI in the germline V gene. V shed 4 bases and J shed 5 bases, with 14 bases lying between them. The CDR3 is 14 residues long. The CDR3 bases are TGTGCCAGCAGTTCTCAGGAGGAACTAACTGAAGCTTTCTTT. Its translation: CASSSQEELTEAFF.

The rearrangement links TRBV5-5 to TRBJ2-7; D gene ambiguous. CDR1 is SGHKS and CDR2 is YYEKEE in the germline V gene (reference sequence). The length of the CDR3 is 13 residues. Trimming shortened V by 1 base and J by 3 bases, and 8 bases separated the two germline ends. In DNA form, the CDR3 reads TGTGCCAGCAGCTTGAGTCATGGCTACGAGCAGTACTTC. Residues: CASSLSHGYEQYF.

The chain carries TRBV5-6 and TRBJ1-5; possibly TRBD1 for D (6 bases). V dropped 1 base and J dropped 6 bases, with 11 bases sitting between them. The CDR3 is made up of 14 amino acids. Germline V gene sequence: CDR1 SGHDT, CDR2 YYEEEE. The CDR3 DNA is TGTGCCAGCAGCTTGCAGGGGATGGGTCAGCCCCAGCATTTT. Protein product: CASSLQGMGQPQHF.

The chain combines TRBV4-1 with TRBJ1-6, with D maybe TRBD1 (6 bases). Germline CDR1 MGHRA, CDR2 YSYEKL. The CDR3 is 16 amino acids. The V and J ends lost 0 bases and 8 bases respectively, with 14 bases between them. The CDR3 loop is CASSQDLGGGYSPLHF. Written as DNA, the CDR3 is TGCGCCAGCAGCCAAGATTTGGGGGGCGGTTATTCACCCCTCCACTTT.

CDR3 amino acids: CASSFFRDGYEQYF. In DNA form, the CDR3 reads TGTGCCAGCAGTTTTTTCCGGGACGGCTACGAGCAGTACTTC. The chain has TRBV28 and TRBJ2-7, with D perhaps matching TRBD1 or TRBD2 (5 bases each). Trimming took off 3 bases at V and 3 bases at J, with 12 bases between the two ends. From germline, CDR1 is MDHEN and CDR2 SYDVKM. CDR3 length: 14 residues.

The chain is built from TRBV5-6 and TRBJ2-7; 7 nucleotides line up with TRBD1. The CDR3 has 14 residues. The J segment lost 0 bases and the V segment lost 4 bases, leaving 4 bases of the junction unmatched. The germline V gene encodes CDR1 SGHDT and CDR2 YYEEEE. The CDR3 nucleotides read TGTGCCAGCAGCATAGGACAGGCCTCCTACGAGCAGTACTTC. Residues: CASSIGQASYEQYF.

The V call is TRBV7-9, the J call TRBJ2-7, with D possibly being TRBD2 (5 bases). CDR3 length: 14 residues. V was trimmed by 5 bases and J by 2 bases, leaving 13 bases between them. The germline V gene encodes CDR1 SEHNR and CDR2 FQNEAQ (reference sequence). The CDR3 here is CASSPRRSPYEQYF. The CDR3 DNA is TGTGCCAGCAGCCCTAGGAGGTCGCCCTACGAGCAGTACTTC.

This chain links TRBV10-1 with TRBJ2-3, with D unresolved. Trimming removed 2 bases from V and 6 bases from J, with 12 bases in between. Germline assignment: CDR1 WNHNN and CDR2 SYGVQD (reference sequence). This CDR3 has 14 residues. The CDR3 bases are TGCGCCAGCAGTGAGGACTTTCTAGGGGATACGCAGTATTTT. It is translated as CASSEDFLGDTQYF.